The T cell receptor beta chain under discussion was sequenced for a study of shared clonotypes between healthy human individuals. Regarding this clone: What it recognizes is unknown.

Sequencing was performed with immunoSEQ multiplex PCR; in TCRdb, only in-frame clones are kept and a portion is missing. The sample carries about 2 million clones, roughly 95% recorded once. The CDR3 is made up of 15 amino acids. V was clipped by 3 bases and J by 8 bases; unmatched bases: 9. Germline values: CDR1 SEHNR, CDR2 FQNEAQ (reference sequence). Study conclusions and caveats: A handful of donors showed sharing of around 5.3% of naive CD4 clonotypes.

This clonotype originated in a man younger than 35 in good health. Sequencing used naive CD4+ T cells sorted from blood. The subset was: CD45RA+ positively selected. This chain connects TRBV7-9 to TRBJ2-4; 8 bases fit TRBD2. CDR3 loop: CASSFKLAGRDIQYF. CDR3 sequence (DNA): TGTGCCAGCAGCTTTAAGTTAGCGGGACGGGACATTCAGTACTTC.